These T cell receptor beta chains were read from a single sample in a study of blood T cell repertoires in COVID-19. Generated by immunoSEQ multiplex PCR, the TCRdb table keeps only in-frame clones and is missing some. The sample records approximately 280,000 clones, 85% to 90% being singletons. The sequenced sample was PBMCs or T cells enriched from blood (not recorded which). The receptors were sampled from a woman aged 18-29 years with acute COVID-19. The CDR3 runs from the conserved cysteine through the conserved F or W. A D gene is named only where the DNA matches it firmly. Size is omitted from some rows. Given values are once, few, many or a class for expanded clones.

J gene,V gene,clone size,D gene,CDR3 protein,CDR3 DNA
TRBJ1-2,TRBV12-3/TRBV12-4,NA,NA,CASSPRGGGGYTF,TGTGCCAGCAGTCCCCGGGGGGGAGGAGGCTACACCTTC
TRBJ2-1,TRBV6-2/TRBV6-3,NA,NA,CASSYYASYNEQFF,TGTGCCAGCAGTTACTATGCCAGTTACAATGAGCAGTTCTTC
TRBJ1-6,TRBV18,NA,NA,CASSPLHGQPNNSPLHF,TGTGCCAGCTCACCTCTCCACGGACAGCCAAATAATTCACCCCTCCACTTT
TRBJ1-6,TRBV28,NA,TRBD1,CASRPGTGGFRFPESYNSPLHF,TGTGCCAGCAGGCCCGGGACAGGGGGTTTCAGGTTTCCTGAGTCCTATAATTCACCCCTCCACTTT
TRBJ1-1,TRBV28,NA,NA,CASTPAGGVDTEAFF,TGTGCCAGCACTCCCGCCGGGGGGGTGGACACTGAAGCTTTCTTT
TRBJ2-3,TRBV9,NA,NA,CASSGTASTDTQYF,TGTGCCAGCAGCGGGACAGCTAGCACAGATACGCAGTATTTT
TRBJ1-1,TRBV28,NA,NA,CASSLRSTEAFF,TGTGCCAGCAGTCTAAGGAGCACTGAAGCTTTCTTT
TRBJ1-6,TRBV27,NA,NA,CASSLRRTVPNSPLHF,TGTGCCAGCAGTTTACGAAGGACAGTCCCCAATTCACCCCTCCACTTT
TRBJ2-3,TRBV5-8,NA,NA,CASSLVLSSTDTQYF,TGTGCCAGCAGCTTGGTTCTATCTAGCACAGATACGCAGTATTTT
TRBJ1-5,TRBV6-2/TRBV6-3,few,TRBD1,CASSYISGGQQPQHF,TGTGCCAGCAGTTACATCTCAGGGGGACAACAGCCCCAGCATTTT
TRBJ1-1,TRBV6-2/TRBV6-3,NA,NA,CASSFSGLNTEAFF,TGTGCCAGCAGTTTTTCAGGGTTGAACACTGAAGCTTTCTTT
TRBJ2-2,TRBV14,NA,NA,CASSQEVLSLNTGELFF,TGTGCCAGCAGCCAAGAAGTACTTTCACTAAACACCGGGGAGCTGTTTTTT
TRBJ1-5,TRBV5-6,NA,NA,CASSLLRAVGNQPQHF,TGTGCCAGCAGCTTGCTCAGGGCAGTCGGCAATCAGCCCCAGCATTTT
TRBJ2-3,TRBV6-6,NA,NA,CASSFPYDTQYF,TGTGCCAGCAGCTTCCCCTACGATACGCAGTATTTT
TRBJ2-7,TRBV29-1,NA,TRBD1,CSVEDRRTGPYEQYF,TGCAGCGTTGAAGATCGTAGGACAGGCCCCTACGAGCAGTACTTC
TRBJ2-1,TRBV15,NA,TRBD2,CATSRGRLTGTSIYNEQFF,TGTGCCACCAGCAGAGGTCGCCTAACCGGGACTAGCATTTACAATGAGCAGTTCTTC
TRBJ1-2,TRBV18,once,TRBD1,CASSPIVGQGSNYGYTF,TGTGCCAGCTCACCAATAGTGGGACAGGGTTCTAACTATGGCTACACCTTC
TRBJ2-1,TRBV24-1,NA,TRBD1,CATSDLLGQGVNEQFF,TGTGCCACCAGTGATTTGCTGGGACAGGGGGTCAATGAGCAGTTCTTC
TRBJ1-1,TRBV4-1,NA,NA,CASSQQATITEAFF,TGCGCCAGCAGCCAACAAGCGACGATCACTGAAGCTTTCTTT
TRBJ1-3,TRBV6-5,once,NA,CASSYSGDGPGNTIYF,TGTGCCAGCAGTTACAGCGGGGACGGGCCTGGAAACACCATATATTTT
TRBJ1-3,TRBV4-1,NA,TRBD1,CASSQSSQGRFSGNTIYF,TGCGCCAGCAGCCAATCTTCACAGGGGAGGTTCTCTGGAAACACCATATATTTT
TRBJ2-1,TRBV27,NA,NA,CASSLLAGEQFF,TGTGCCAGCAGTTTACTAGCCGGGGAGCAGTTCTTC
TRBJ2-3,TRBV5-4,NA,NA,CASSLAVATDTQYF,TGTGCCAGCAGCTTGGCGGTAGCCACGGATACGCAGTATTTT
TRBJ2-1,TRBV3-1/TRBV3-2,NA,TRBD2,CASSQDSGSSYNEQFF,TGTGCCAGCAGCCAAGATAGCGGGAGCTCCTACAATGAGCAGTTCTTC
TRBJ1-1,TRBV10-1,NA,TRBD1,CASSAGQVGAFF,TGCGCCAGCAGTGCAGGACAGGTTGGAGCTTTCTTT
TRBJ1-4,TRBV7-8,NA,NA,CASSFMPGNNEKLFF,TGTGCCAGCAGCTTCATGCCCGGGAACAATGAAAAACTGTTTTTT
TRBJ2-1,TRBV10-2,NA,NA,CASGWGGNNEQFF,TGCGCCAGCGGGTGGGGGGGCAACAATGAGCAGTTCTTC
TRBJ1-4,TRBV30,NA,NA,CAWTGLRHEKLFF,TGTGCCTGGACTGGACTCCGGCATGAAAAACTGTTTTTT
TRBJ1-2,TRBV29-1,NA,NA,CSVEVTGLGGYTF,TGCAGCGTTGAAGTAACAGGCCTGGGGGGCTACACCTTC
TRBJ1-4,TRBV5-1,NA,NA,CASSTRGTTNEKLFF,TGCGCCAGCAGCACCAGAGGGACAACTAATGAAAAACTGTTTTTT
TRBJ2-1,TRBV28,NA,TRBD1,CASSLSGQGTYNEQFF,TGTGCCAGCAGTTTATCCGGACAGGGGACCTACAATGAGCAGTTCTTC